This record looks at one TCR beta chain sequence and its context. The sample's time point: cycle 4 day 1 (C4D1), after five to seven weeks of nivolumab. No patient escaped relapse after autologous stem cell transplantation, and brentuximab vedotin exposure varied. These data originate in a study of PD-1 blockade in classical Hodgkin lymphoma. Using immunoSEQ multiplex PCR, the repertoire was profiled, and TCRdb retains in-frame clones only, with some absent. The profile covers about 64,000 clones, with 91% appearing a single time and approximately 10% taken by the ten largest. CDR1 and CDR2 (germline): SGHAT, FQNNGV. This CDR3 region has 13 residues. Trimming cost V 5 bases and J 4 bases, with 9 bases left between them.

The genes are TRBV11-2 and TRBJ2-1, with D tentatively TRBD1 (5 bases). The source was peripheral blood mononuclear cells (PBMCs), collected before the fourth cycle of nivolumab. This receptor was taken from a human donor with classical Hodgkin lymphoma. This chain's CDR3 is CASSRQGYNEQFF. CDR3 in DNA: TGTGCCAGCAGCCGTCAGGGTTACAATGAGCAGTTCTTC.